This T cell receptor (beta chain) was observed in a study of blood T cell repertoires in COVID-19. Overall study context: From T cells, B-cell-depleted T cells, or PBMCs came the material, which was cDNA or gDNA.

The CDR3 contains 13 residues. The V gene lost 6 bases and the J gene lost 7 bases, with 15 bases spanning the gap. Germline assignment: CDR1 MNHEY and CDR2 SMNVEV (reference sequence). Original handling: Reference gene primer amplification yielded estimated nucleated cell counts. Clones were sequenced by immunoSEQ multiplex PCR, and TCRdb holds only the in-frame ones, with some missing. The V and J calls and the clone size are those of that table, but D and trimming were determined from the DNA. The top ten clones hold around 10% of a sample with approximately 98,000 clones, over 70% of them seen once.

The sequencing sample was made of peripheral blood. This TCR came from a woman of 80 years or more with acute or convalescent COVID-19. This sequence joins TRBV27 and TRBJ1-1; no firm D call. The CDR3 region is CASRPNESGEAFF. In nucleotides, the CDR3 is TGTGCCAGCAGGCCGAATGAGTCGGGTGAAGCTTTCTTT.